The 10 T cell receptor beta chains presented below share a single source sample, sequenced in a study of blood T cells in healthy people across ages. Combining a sample-barcoded 5' primer with a J-beta primer mix, a second PCR ran for roughly 6 to 12 cycles. One entry per CDR3 protein results from TCRdb running MiXCR on the 5' RACE reads. The sample has about 1.5 million distinct CDR3 sequences, 35% to 45% seen once. Material: blood. These receptors all come from a woman aged 18 to 35 in good health.

V gene TRBV24-1 combines with J gene TRBJ2-4; D may correspond to TRBD1 or TRBD2 (5 bases each). The J call could be wrong; TRBJ2-7 is a better fit for the DNA end. Germline V lookup: CDR1 KGHDR, CDR2 SFDVKD. This CDR3 is built from 14 residues. The CDR3 DNA is TGTGCCACCCGACCAGGGAGTTTGGCCTACGAGCAGTACTTC. It specifies CATRPGSLAYEQYF.

DNA for the CDR3: TGCGCCAGCAGCTTGGTCGGGGGGCGAAGAGCGACTATCGGGAGCTACGAGCAGTACTTC. It yields the protein CASSLVGGRRATIGSYEQYF. The V and J genes are TRBV5-1 and TRBJ2-7; TRBD2 might be the D (7 bases). With 0 bases removed from V and 3 bases from J, the gap between germline ends came to 28 bases. Germline-derived CDR1 and CDR2 are SGHRS and YFSETQ. This CDR3 spans 20 amino acids. Supplemented by reference TRBV5-1 and TRBJ2-7, the full variable domain reads KAGVTQTPRYLIKTRGQQVTLSCSPISGHRSVSWYQQTPGQGLQFLFEYFSETQRNKGNFPGRFSGRQFSNSRSEMNVSTLELGDSALYLCASSLVGGRRATIGSYEQYFGPGTRLTVT.

In its sample, this clonotype was seen a few times. The chain employs TRBV27 and TRBJ2-1; 11 bases are a match to TRBD2. The CDR3 covers 15 residues. The V and J ends lost 5 bases and 6 bases, in that order; junction bases with no gene match: 6. Germline V lookup: CDR1 MNHEY, CDR2 SMNVEV (reference sequence). CDR3 nucleotide sequence: TGTGCCAGCAGTGGCGGGACTAGCGGAAGCAATGAGCAGTTCTTC. Protein: CASSGGTSGSNEQFF.

V and J are TRBV25-1 and TRBJ2-7; D not resolved. Trimming removed 1 base at V and 4 bases at J, with 11 bases between. Germline V lookup: CDR1 MGHDK, CDR2 SYGVNS. This CDR3 is 14 amino acids long. The CDR3 DNA is TGTGCCAGCAGTGAATCGGTGAGACCTTACGAGCAGTACTTC. Its translation: CASSESVRPYEQYF.

This clonotype was recorded a few times. The chain combines TRBV7-2 with TRBJ2-6; 8 bases line up with TRBD1. V trimming: 4 bases; J trimming: 4 bases; junction bases outside the gene matches: 3. Germline loops: CDR1 SGHTA, CDR2 FQGNSA. The CDR3 is 15 residues long. The CDR3 sequence is CASSWTGFGANVLTF. DNA for the CDR3: TGTGCCAGCAGCTGGACAGGGTTCGGGGCCAACGTCCTGACTTTC. Complete variable domain (other parts from reference TRBV7-2 and TRBJ2-6): GAGVSQSPSNKVTEKGKDVELRCDPISGHTALYWYRQSLGQGLEFLIYFQGNSAPDKSGLPSDRFSAERTGGSVSTLTIQRTQQEDSAVYLCASSWTGFGANVLTFGAGSRLTVL.

This chain connects TRBV20-1 to TRBJ2-1; unclear D gene. This CDR3 region has 13 residues. Germline loops: CDR1 DFQATT, CDR2 SNEGSKA (reference sequence). V was trimmed by 5 bases and J by 6 bases, leaving 14 bases between them. CDR3 coding DNA: TGCAGTGCTCCCGACAACCCACTCAATGAGCAGTTCTTC. It is translated as CSAPDNPLNEQFF.

The chain carries TRBV6-5 and TRBJ2-1; D gene uncertain. The CDR3 extends over 13 amino acids. Trimming removed 2 bases from V and 4 bases from J, with 6 bases in between. Germline V gene lookup returns CDR1 MNHEY and CDR2 SVGAGI. The CDR3 protein is CASSYNGYNEQFF. The CDR3 bases are TGTGCCAGCAGTTACAACGGGTACAATGAGCAGTTCTTC.

The CDR3 here is CASKASGRSPQHF. The CDR3 DNA reads TGTGCCAGCAAAGCCTCAGGTCGTTCGCCCCAGCATTTT. The chain is built from TRBV6-5 and TRBJ1-5; D is ambiguous. This CDR3 region has 13 residues. CDR1 and CDR2 from the germline V gene are MNHEY and SVGAGI. Trimming left V 7 bases short and J 9 bases short, with 16 bases between.

This sequence joins TRBV5-1 and TRBJ1-1, with unresolved D. This CDR3 spans 14 amino acids. Germline V gene sequence: CDR1 SGHRS, CDR2 YFSETQ. The V gene lost 4 bases and the J gene lost 1 base, with 11 bases spanning the gap. CDR3 amino acids: CASSARTENTEAFF. DNA of the CDR3: TGCGCCAGCAGCGCCCGGACGGAGAACACTGAAGCTTTCTTT.

The V call is TRBV4-1, the J call TRBJ2-1; 13 bases fit TRBD2. V shed 1 base, J shed 9 bases, and the junction held 6 bases outside the gene matches. The CDR3 is made up of 16 amino acids. The germline CDR1 and CDR2 sequences are MGHRA and YSYEKL. CDR3 bases: TGCGCCAGCAGCCAAGGTGAACTAGCGGGAGGGGGTGAGCAGTTCTTC. Encoded protein: CASSQGELAGGGEQFF.